This T cell receptor (beta chain) is from a study of T cell clonotyping in hematopoietic cell transplantation. Study-wide points: Without cell sorting, CD4 versus CD8 contributions remain unresolved.

This CDR3 is 14 amino acids long. The V gene lost 0 bases and the J gene lost 3 bases, with 6 bases spanning the gap. The V gene's germline CDR1 is SGHVS and CDR2 FNYEAQ. Noted time point: recipient sample about 28 days before transplant, after cytoreduction. With respect to this clone: Its antigen is unknown.

Repertoires were generated with immunoSEQ multiplex PCR, while TCRdb's copy carries only in-frame clones and drops some. The sample lists around 24,000 clones; approximately 82% were seen once. The chain uses TRBV7-6 and TRBJ2-1, with a tentative D call TRBD2 (6 bases). The sequence was obtained from a woman aged 55-70 years with acute myeloid leukemia. Some clones in this sample may be carry-over from other donors' samples. Sequenced here: peripheral blood mononuclear cells, sampled before stem cell transplant. This CDR3 reads CASSLATSYNEQFF. CDR3 coding DNA: TGTGCCAGCAGCTTAGCGACTAGCTACAATGAGCAGTTCTTC.